This T cell receptor beta chain was obtained from a study of PD-L1 blockade in urothelial cancer. The V and J ends lost 10 bases and 3 bases, in that order; junction bases with no gene match: 2. The germline V gene encodes CDR1 LNHDA and CDR2 SQIVND (reference sequence). This CDR3 is built from 12 residues. Synthetically made TCR analog templates were put into each PCR as spikes. Sequencing used immunoSEQ multiplex PCR; TCRdb keeps in-frame clones, though not all of them. Found here are tens of thousands of clones, more than 70% of them singletons; the top ten hold approximately 11%. Time point here: peripheral blood 6 weeks after treatment start.

This receptor was obtained from a man in his sixties with urothelial cancer. The source was PBMCs, collected around atezolizumab (anti-PD-L1) treatment. The rearrangement uses TRBV19 and TRBJ2-3, with 9 positions matching TRBD2. The CDR3 region has the DNA TGTGCCATAAGCGGGGGGACAGATACGCAGTATTTT. As protein: CAISGGTDTQYF.